One T cell receptor beta chain is described in this entry. Its cognate antigen is unknown. The protocol was immunoSEQ multiplex PCR, while the TCRdb copy is restricted to in-frame clones and leaves out a portion. Among approximately 75,000 clones, 90% were seen once, and the ten largest hold roughly 4%. This specimen belongs to a study of graft-versus-host responses after intestinal transplantation. As for the study in general: Recipients obtained multivisceral, liver-intestinal, or isolated intestinal transplants. Each patient got anti-thymocyte globulin induction, then tacrolimus and steroids for three to four years. Whole-study results and caveats: Present in recipient marrow, GvH clones included some that appeared first in ileum or blood. Early post-transplant falls in HvG clones accompanied the peak levels of circulating GvH clones.

The germline gives CDR1 SGHRS, CDR2 YFSETQ. V shed 0 bases and J 9 bases; nucleotides not matched to a gene: 19. There are 20 residues in the CDR3. This receptor was taken from a human donor who was the organ donor for an intestinal transplant. The chain recombines TRBV5-1 with TRBJ1-6, with TRBD1 matching 9 bases. The sample was unstimulated CD8+ T cells sorted from spleen or lymph node cells, taken before transplant. For the CDR3, the DNA is TGCGCCAGCAGCTTGGAAACAGGGGGCGTAGACCTTCCCGAATTTTCACCCCTCCACTTT. Amino acids: CASSLETGGVDLPEFSPLHF.